The 26 T cell receptor beta chains below come from one sample, sequenced in a study of graft-versus-host responses after intestinal transplantation (dated by TCRdb to the early 2020s). The sample's time point, from its label and the paper: cells obtained before transplantation from donor or recipient. Libraries were prepared through the immunoSEQ multiplex PCR assay. This immuneACCESS table, as held by TCRdb, lists in-frame sequences with V and J called but not all clones. Of the missing ones, under half trace to an unresolved V gene in checked studies; the others have no known cause. This sample holds some 120,000 clones; 90% were observed only once. The top ten hold approximately 0.17% of the sample. Antigen specificity for these receptors is unknown. The material was unstimulated CD4+ T cells sorted from spleen or lymph node cells, obtained before intestinal transplant. The source of these receptors is a human donor who received an intestinal transplant.

For this clone: The same CDR3 also results from other DNA sequences found in this sample. The chain combines TRBV5-1 with TRBJ2-1; D not certain. CDR1 is SGHRS, CDR2 YFSETQ, per germline. V gave up 0 bases and J gave up 0 bases, with 7 bases separating them. The CDR3 consists of 15 residues. The CDR3 coding sequence is TGCGCCAGCAGCTTGGGAGGTAGCTCCTACAATGAGCAGTTCTTC. Encoded protein: CASSLGGSSYNEQFF.

The chain has TRBV5-6 and TRBJ2-3; TRBD2 matches 10 bases. Germline lookup yields CDR1 SGHDT and CDR2 YYEEEE. The V and J ends lost 6 bases and 0 bases, in that order; junction bases with no gene match: 7. The CDR3 spans 16 residues. The CDR3 bases are TGTGCCAGCACCAGCGGGAGGGCTACTAGCACAGATACGCAGTATTTT. This translates into CASTSGRATSTDTQYF.

The chain links TRBV29-1 to TRBJ2-5; no reliable D call. In germline, CDR1 is SQVTM, CDR2 ANQGSEA. The CDR3 is 12 amino acids. Trimming removed 7 bases at V and 3 bases at J, with 12 bases between. DNA for the CDR3: TGCAGCGCCCATAGTGGTGAAGAGACCCAGTACTTC. It encodes CSAHSGEETQYF.

The V call is TRBV18, the J call TRBJ1-5, with 10 bases that match TRBD1. In germline, CDR1 is KGHSH, CDR2 LQKENI. V was pared by 3 bases and J by 6 bases, with 2 bases of the junction left unmatched. CDR3 length equals 14 residues. The CDR3 loop is CASSPGQGGQPQHF. As DNA, the CDR3 is TGTGCCAGCTCACCCGGACAGGGGGGTCAGCCCCAGCATTTT.

This rearrangement joins TRBV19 to TRBJ2-3; the match to TRBD2 covers 15 bases. Germline V gene data show CDR1 as LNHDA and CDR2 as SQIVND (reference sequence). J lost 0 bases, V lost 5 bases, and 9 bases had no gene match. CDR3 length equals 19 residues. The CDR3 protein is CASSGTSGRKLHSTDTQYF. CDR3 DNA: TGTGCCAGTAGTGGGACTAGCGGGAGGAAACTCCATAGCACAGATACGCAGTATTTT.

The V call is TRBV7-2, the J call TRBJ1-3; 7 nucleotides line up with TRBD1. Unmatched junction bases numbered 3, after V lost 1 base and J lost 0 bases. The CDR3 has 16 amino acids. Germline CDR1 reads SGHTA; CDR2 reads FQGNSA. CDR3 sequence reads: CASSLEGAYSGNTIYF. As DNA, the CDR3 is TGTGCCAGCAGCTTAGAGGGGGCCTACTCTGGAAACACCATATATTTT.

The J gene is TRBJ2-7, the V gene TRBV19, with 9 bases matching TRBD2. J gave up 4 bases and V 4 bases, and 2 bases lay outside the gene matches. Germline CDR1 reads LNHDA; CDR2 reads SQIVND (reference sequence). The CDR3 covers 13 residues. CDR3 sequence (DNA): TGTGCCAGTAGTACGACTAGCGGTTACGAGCAGTACTTC. Protein product: CASSTTSGYEQYF.

The chain employs TRBV2 and TRBJ2-5; D is possibly TRBD2 (6 bases). The J call is uncertain, as TRBJ2-7 better fits the DNA end. Germline V CDR1 and CDR2: SNHLY, FYNNEI. The CDR3 contains 14 residues. In DNA, the CDR3 is TGTGCCAGCAGGGACGGGGGAGATTTCTACGAGCAGTACTTC. Encoded protein: CASRDGGDFYEQYF.

The chain recombines TRBV6-1 with TRBJ2-7, with D perhaps matching TRBD1 (5 bases). The V and J ends lost 5 bases and 7 bases respectively, with 21 bases between them. Germline V gene lookup returns CDR1 MNHNS and CDR2 SASEGT. The CDR3 sequence is 15 residues long. The DNA of the CDR3 is TGTGCCAGCAGTTTAGAGGCAGGGCTCTTAGAAGAGCAGTACTTC. Encoded protein: CASSLEAGLLEEQYF.

This chain connects TRBV7-2 to TRBJ2-2; weak D call: TRBD1 (6 bases). V was shortened by 4 bases and J by 5 bases, with 11 bases between the two germline ends. Looked up from germline, CDR1 is SGHTA and CDR2 is FQGNSA. This CDR3 is 14 amino acids long. CDR3 nucleotide sequence: TGTGCCAGCAGCTCTCAGGGGCGGACCGGGGAGCTGTTTTTT. Translation: CASSSQGRTGELFF.

The table lists this clone with a count of one. This chain connects TRBV5-4 to TRBJ2-5; TRBD2 matches at 11 bases. J was trimmed by 0 bases and V by 4 bases; bases with no gene match: 5. Per the germline V gene, CDR1 is SGHNT and CDR2 is YYREEE (reference sequence). The CDR3 is 16 residues long. DNA of the CDR3: TGTGCCAGCAGCAGTGCGACTAGCGGGAACCAAGAGACCCAGTACTTC. It codes for CASSSATSGNQETQYF.

This chain links TRBV6-6 with TRBJ2-7; 8 positions agree with TRBD1. With 5 bases clipped from V and 3 bases from J, the junction kept 9 bases outside the gene matches. This CDR3 spans 15 amino acids. Germline values: CDR1 MNHNY, CDR2 SVGAGI (reference sequence). CDR3 region: CASSPHPGQDYEQYF. CDR3 bases: TGTGCCAGCAGTCCGCACCCGGGACAGGACTACGAGCAGTACTTC.

The chain links TRBV7-2 to TRBJ1-6; D not resolved. Trimming left V 6 bases short and J 6 bases short, with 15 bases between. Per germline, CDR1 SGHTA and CDR2 FQGNSA. The CDR3 spans 15 residues. The CDR3 coding sequence is TGTGCCAGCAGATTGGTAGCCGATTTTAATTCACCCCTCCACTTT. Protein: CASRLVADFNSPLHF.

J is TRBJ2-1 and V is TRBV21-1; TRBD2 reflects the table's D call only, with no check against the DNA. TRBV21-1 is assigned pseudogene status. The CDR3 is 16 amino acids. CDR3 coding DNA: TGTGCCAGCAGCAAAGAACCAGCGGGGGGGAACAATGAGCAGTTCTTC. As protein: CASSKEPAGGNNEQFF.

The gene calls are TRBV11-2 and TRBJ1-3, with D uncertain. CDR1 and CDR2 (germline): SGHAT, FQNNGV. This CDR3 contains 15 residues. V lost 1 base, J lost 0 bases, and 7 bases lay in between. The CDR3 loop reads CASSLGSLSGNTIYF. DNA for the CDR3: TGTGCCAGCAGCTTAGGCAGTCTCTCTGGAAACACCATATATTTT.

The J gene is TRBJ1-1, the V gene TRBV11-2; TRBD1 agrees at 7 bases. Trimming cost V 4 bases and J 0 bases; bases outside gene matches: 8. Looked up from germline, CDR1 is SGHAT and CDR2 is FQNNGV. The CDR3 has 16 residues. The CDR3 nucleotides read TGTGCCAGCAGCTCGTGGACCGGGACAGTGAACACTGAAGCTTTCTTT. It specifies CASSSWTGTVNTEAFF.

The J gene is TRBJ1-5, the V gene TRBV28, with 8 positions matching TRBD1. The CDR3 totals 18 residues. Per the germline V gene, CDR1 is MDHEN and CDR2 is SYDVKM. V dropped 4 bases and J dropped 0; count of bases not matched to a gene: 11. This CDR3 is CASSSSGTGLYSNQPQHF. The DNA of the CDR3 is TGTGCCAGCAGTTCTTCCGGGACAGGACTCTATAGCAATCAGCCCCAGCATTTT.

The chain couples TRBV28 to TRBJ1-3, with TRBD1 as a possible D gene (5 bases). The length of the CDR3 is 16 residues. The V end was cut by 3 bases, the J end by 0 bases, with 12 bases between. Germline values: CDR1 MDHEN, CDR2 SYDVKM. The CDR3 DNA follows: TGTGCCAGCAGTTTGCCTACAGGCCCCTCTGGAAACACCATATATTTT. It codes for CASSLPTGPSGNTIYF.

This chain joins TRBV5-1 and TRBJ1-6; D is ambiguous. Germline loops: CDR1 SGHRS, CDR2 YFSETQ. V gave up 3 bases and J gave up 0 bases, with 10 bases separating them. The CDR3 loop spans 16 amino acids. CDR3 in amino acids: CASSSRPSSYNSPLHF. In DNA, the CDR3 is TGCGCCAGCAGCTCCCGTCCGAGCTCCTATAATTCACCCCTCCACTTT.

J is TRBJ1-1 and V is TRBV29-1, with 12 positions matching TRBD1. This CDR3 is built from 12 residues. Germline CDR1 and CDR2: SQVTM and ANQGSEA. Losses at the gene ends were 6 bases for V and 12 bases for J; bases not matched to a gene: 8. As DNA, the CDR3 is TGCAGCGTCGGGACAGGGGGCACGATAACTTTCTTT. Protein sequence: CSVGTGGTITFF.

The chain couples TRBV9 to TRBJ2-7, with 14 bases aligning to TRBD2. Germline V gives CDR1 SGDLS, CDR2 YYNGEE. CDR3 length: 17 residues. The V gene end was trimmed by 4 bases and the J gene end by 3 bases; junction bases not matched to a gene: 9. The CDR3 is CASSPPAGTSGGYEQYF. CDR3 in DNA: TGTGCCAGCAGCCCACCAGCCGGGACTAGCGGGGGCTACGAGCAGTACTTC.

The rearrangement uses TRBV6-5 and TRBJ1-1; 11 nucleotides line up with TRBD1. The germline V gene encodes CDR1 MNHEY and CDR2 SVGAGI. Trimming took 5 bases from V and 8 from J; bases not matched to a gene: 7. The CDR3 loop spans 14 amino acids. The CDR3 nucleotides are TGTGCCAGCAGTAACCCCGGGACAGGGGGAGAAGCTTTCTTT. Translated, it gives CASSNPGTGGEAFF.

This clone was recorded once. This chain links TRBV9 with TRBJ2-1; TRBD2 is a possible D gene (6 bases). Trimming pared 0 bases from V and 7 bases from J, leaving 8 bases between. CDR1 and CDR2 from the germline V gene are SGDLS and YYNGEE. CDR3 size: 13 residues. CDR3 nucleotides: TGTGCCAGCAGCGTAGTGGAGGGGAATGAGCAGTTCTTC. Translation: CASSVVEGNEQFF.

V usage is TRBV6-1 and J usage is TRBJ2-3, with D tentatively TRBD1 (6 bases). The CDR3 contains 14 residues. The V end lost 2 bases, the J end lost 8 bases, and 14 bases lay between the germline ends. From germline, CDR1 is MNHNS and CDR2 SASEGT. The CDR3 nucleotides read TGTGCCAGCAGTGAAATACAGGGCAAAGGTACGCAGTATTTT. It translates to CASSEIQGKGTQYF.

This clone appeared once. The rearrangement uses TRBV7-9 and TRBJ1-1, with D tentatively TRBD1 (6 bases). The germline V and J ends were trimmed by 5 bases and 2 bases, with 12 bases remaining between them. There are 14 residues in the CDR3. Germline-derived CDR1 and CDR2 are SEHNR and FQNEAQ (reference sequence). CDR3: CASSHGTPNTEAFF. DNA for the CDR3: TGTGCCAGCAGCCACGGGACACCAAACACTGAAGCTTTCTTT.

This chain uses TRBV19 with TRBJ2-6; no clear D. Germline V CDR1 and CDR2: LNHDA, SQIVND (reference sequence). The V end was cut by 5 bases, the J end by 0 bases, with 11 bases between. The CDR3 extends over 16 amino acids. This CDR3 is CASSFPSGSGANVLTF. The CDR3 DNA sequence: TGTGCCAGTAGTTTTCCCTCAGGCTCTGGGGCCAACGTCCTGACTTTC.